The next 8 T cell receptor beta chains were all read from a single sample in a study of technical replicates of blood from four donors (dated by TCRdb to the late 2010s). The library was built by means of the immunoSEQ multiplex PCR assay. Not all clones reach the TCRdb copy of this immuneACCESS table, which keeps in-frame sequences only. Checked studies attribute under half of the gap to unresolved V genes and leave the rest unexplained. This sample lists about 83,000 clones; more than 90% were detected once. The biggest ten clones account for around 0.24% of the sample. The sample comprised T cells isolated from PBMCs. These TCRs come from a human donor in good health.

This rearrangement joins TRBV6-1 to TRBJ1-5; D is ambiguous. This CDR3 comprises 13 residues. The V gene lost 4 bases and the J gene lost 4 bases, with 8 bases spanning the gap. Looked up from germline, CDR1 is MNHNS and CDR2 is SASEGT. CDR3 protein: CASSVQFNQPQHF. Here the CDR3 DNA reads TGTGCCAGCAGTGTCCAGTTTAATCAGCCCCAGCATTTT.

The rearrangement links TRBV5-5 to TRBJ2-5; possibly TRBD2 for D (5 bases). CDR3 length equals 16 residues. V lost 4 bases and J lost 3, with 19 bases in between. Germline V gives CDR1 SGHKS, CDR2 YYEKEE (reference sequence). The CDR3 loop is CASSLRISGFEETQYF. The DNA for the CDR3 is TGTGCCAGCAGCCTAAGAATATCGGGGTTCGAAGAGACCCAGTACTTC. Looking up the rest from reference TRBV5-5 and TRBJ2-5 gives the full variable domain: DAGVTQSPTHLIKTRGQQVTLRCSPISGHKSVSWYQQVLGQGPQFIFQYYEKEERGRGNFPDRFSARQFPNYSSELNVNALLLGDSALYLCASSLRISGFEETQYFGPGTRLLVL.

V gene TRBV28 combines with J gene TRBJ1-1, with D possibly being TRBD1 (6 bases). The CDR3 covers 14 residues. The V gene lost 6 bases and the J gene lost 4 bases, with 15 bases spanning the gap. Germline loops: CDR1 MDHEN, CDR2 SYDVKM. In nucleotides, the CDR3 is TGTGCCAGCAGCCCGGGGGGGCGAAGCACTGAAGCTTTCTTT. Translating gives CASSPGGRSTEAFF.

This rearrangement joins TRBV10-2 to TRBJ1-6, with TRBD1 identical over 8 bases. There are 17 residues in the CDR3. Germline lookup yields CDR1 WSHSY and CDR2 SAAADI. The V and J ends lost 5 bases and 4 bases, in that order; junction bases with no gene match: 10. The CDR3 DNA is TGCGCCAGCAGTCCTACGAAGACAGGGGATTATAATTCACCCCTCCACTTT. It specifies CASSPTKTGDYNSPLHF.

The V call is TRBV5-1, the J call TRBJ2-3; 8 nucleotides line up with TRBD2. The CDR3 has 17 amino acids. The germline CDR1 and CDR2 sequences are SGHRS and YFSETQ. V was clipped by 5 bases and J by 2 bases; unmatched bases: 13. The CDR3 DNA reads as TGCGCCAGCAGAGGTAGCGGGGCTCGTACTATCACAGATACGCAGTATTTT. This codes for CASRGSGARTITDTQYF.

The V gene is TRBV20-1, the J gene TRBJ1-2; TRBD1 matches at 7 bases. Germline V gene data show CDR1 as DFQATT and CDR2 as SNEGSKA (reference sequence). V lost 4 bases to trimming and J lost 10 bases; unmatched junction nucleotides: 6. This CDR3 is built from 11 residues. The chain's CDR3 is CSANPTGLYTF. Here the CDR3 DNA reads TGCAGTGCTAACCCGACAGGGCTCTACACCTTC.

The CDR3 protein is CASSPVGSSYEQYF. In DNA form, the CDR3 reads TGTGCCAGCAGTCCCGTTGGCAGCTCCTACGAGCAGTACTTC. The chain links TRBV28 to TRBJ2-7; the D is unclear. The CDR3 length is 14 residues. The germline V and J ends were trimmed by 5 bases and 0 bases, with 11 bases remaining between them. Germline V gene data show CDR1 as MDHEN and CDR2 as SYDVKM.

The DNA of the CDR3 is TGTGCCAGCAGCTTTCGACAGGCGAATGAAAAACTGTTTTTT. Residues: CASSFRQANEKLFF. The chain couples TRBV13 to TRBJ1-4; weak D call: TRBD1 (6 bases). Germline V gene sequence: CDR1 PRHDT, CDR2 FYEKMQ (reference sequence). V gave up 3 bases and J gave up 5 bases, with 10 bases separating them. The CDR3 is 14 amino acids.